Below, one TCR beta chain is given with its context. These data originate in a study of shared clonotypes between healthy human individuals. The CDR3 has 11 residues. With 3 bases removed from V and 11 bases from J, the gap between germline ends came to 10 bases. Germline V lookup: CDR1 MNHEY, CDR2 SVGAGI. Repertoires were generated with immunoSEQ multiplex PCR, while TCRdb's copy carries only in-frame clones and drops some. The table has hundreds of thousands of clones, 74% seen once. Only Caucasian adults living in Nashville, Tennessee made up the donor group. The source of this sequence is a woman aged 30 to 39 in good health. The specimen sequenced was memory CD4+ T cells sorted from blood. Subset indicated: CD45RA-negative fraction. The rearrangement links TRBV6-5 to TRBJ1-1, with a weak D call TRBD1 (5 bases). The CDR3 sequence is CASSYQGSAFF. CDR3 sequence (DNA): TGTGCCAGCAGTTATCAGGGTTCCGCTTTCTTT.